The 29 T cell receptor beta chains below were found in one sample sequenced in a study of shared clonotypes between healthy human individuals. It was CD45RO-negative cells, positively selected for CCR7, that made up naive CD8 cells, with terminally differentiated effector memory CD45RA+ cells excluded. Sequencing was performed with immunoSEQ multiplex PCR; in TCRdb, only in-frame clones are kept and a portion is missing. The table includes about 1,800,000 clones, approximately 94% detected once. The sequenced sample consisted of naive CD8+ T cells sorted from blood. The source of these receptors is a young man in good health.

Concerning this clone: This sample includes further DNA sequences coding for the same CDR3. V usage is TRBV9 and J usage is TRBJ2-3, with 10 bases lining up with TRBD2. CDR3 length: 15 residues. Trimming took 4 bases from V and 6 from J; bases not matched to a gene: 8. Germline V gene sequence: CDR1 SGDLS, CDR2 YYNGEE. CDR3 sequence: CASSPSGGAGDTQYF. The DNA for the CDR3 is TGTGCCAGCAGCCCCAGCGGGGGGGCCGGGGATACGCAGTATTTT.

The gene calls are TRBV4-1 and TRBJ2-5, with 10 bases fitting TRBD2. Germline lookup yields CDR1 MGHRA and CDR2 YSYEKL. CDR3 length: 17 residues. The ends lost 1 base at V and 4 bases at J; junction bases unmatched: 9. CDR3 loop: CASSQVHLLAGGETQYF. The CDR3 coding sequence is TGCGCCAGCAGCCAAGTCCACCTCTTAGCGGGGGGAGAGACCCAGTACTTC.

J is TRBJ1-4 and V is TRBV5-5; possibly TRBD1 for D (5 bases). CDR1 is SGHKS, CDR2 YYEKEE, per germline (reference sequence). The CDR3 totals 16 residues. V lost 6 bases and J 6 bases, leaving 21 bases between the germline ends. The DNA of the CDR3 is TGTGCCAGCATCTGGGGCGGGGCAGGCGGACATGAAAAACTGTTTTTT. Its protein is CASIWGGAGGHEKLFF.

The rearrangement links TRBV25-1 to TRBJ2-5; D is unresolved. The germline CDR1 and CDR2 sequences are MGHDK and SYGVNS. V lost 4 bases and J 5 bases, leaving 14 bases between the germline ends. This CDR3 region has 14 residues. In DNA, the CDR3 is TGTGCCAGCAGTGTTGAAGAGGTAGGGGAGACCCAGTACTTC. Amino acids: CASSVEEVGETQYF.

This chain joins TRBV6-5 and TRBJ2-1, with D perhaps TRBD2 (6 bases). V was shortened by 2 bases and J by 3 bases, with 11 bases between the two germline ends. Germline CDR1 reads MNHEY; CDR2 reads SVGAGI. This CDR3 contains 15 residues. The CDR3 DNA sequence: TGTGCCAGCAGTTACCGGGGGATCGGCTACAATGAGCAGTTCTTC. The encoded protein is CASSYRGIGYNEQFF.

V and J are TRBV6-5 and TRBJ2-1, with TRBD1 identical over 8 bases. V dropped 6 bases and J dropped 3; count of bases not matched to a gene: 4. Germline CDR1 is MNHEY and CDR2 is SVGAGI. The CDR3 length is 14 residues. The CDR3 DNA sequence: TGTGCCAGCAGCCGGACAGGGCTCTACAATGAGCAGTTCTTC. It is translated as CASSRTGLYNEQFF.

The V and J genes are TRBV9 and TRBJ2-5; 7 bases match TRBD2. Losses at the gene ends were 3 bases for V and 1 base for J; bases not matched to a gene: 6. Germline CDR1 is SGDLS and CDR2 is YYNGEE. There are 15 residues in the CDR3. The CDR3 DNA follows: TGTGCCAGCAGCGGGGAGGGACGGCCCCAAGAGACCCAGTACTTC. Its translation is CASSGEGRPQETQYF.

Details on this clone: A read error may account for a junction end that differs from germline. This rearrangement joins TRBV19 to TRBJ2-7; 7 bases align to TRBD1. The germline CDR1 and CDR2 sequences are LNHDA and SQIVND (reference sequence). The CDR3 runs to 12 residues. The CDR3 spells CATSETGFEQYF. The CDR3 DNA reads as TGTGCCACTAGTGAGACAGGGTTCGAGCAGTACTTC.

This clone came up once. Other DNA sequences from this sample encode an identical CDR3 as well. This rearrangement joins TRBV28 to TRBJ1-6; 7 bases match TRBD1. Germline V gives CDR1 MDHEN, CDR2 SYDVKM. With V trimmed by 3 bases and J by 7 bases, 3 bases remained unmatched. CDR3 length: 14 residues. DNA for the CDR3: TGTGCCAGCAGTTTCAGGGGGTTAAATTCACCCCTCCACTTT. Protein product: CASSFRGLNSPLHF.

This chain uses TRBV9 with TRBJ2-3, with 8 bases matching TRBD2. Germline V gene sequence: CDR1 SGDLS, CDR2 YYNGEE. J was trimmed by 6 bases and V by 7 bases; bases with no gene match: 10. CDR3 length: 14 amino acids. CDR3: CASGREGNLDTQYF. The CDR3, as DNA: TGTGCCAGCGGACGGGAGGGGAATTTGGATACGCAGTATTTT.

The rearrangement joins TRBV25-1 to TRBJ1-1, with no clear D. Between the trimmed V and J ends, which lost 1 base and 1 base, there was a span of 7 bases. CDR3 size: 14 residues. Germline V gives CDR1 MGHDK, CDR2 SYGVNS. CDR3 sequence reads: CASSEFRSNTEAFF. The CDR3, as DNA: TGTGCCAGCAGTGAATTCAGATCGAACACTGAAGCTTTCTTT. Supplemented by reference TRBV25-1 and TRBJ1-1, the full variable domain reads EADIYQTPRYLVIGTGKKITLECSQTMGHDKMYWYQQDPGMELHLIHYSYGVNSTEKGDLSSESTVSRIRTEHFPLTLESARPSHTSQYLCASSEFRSNTEAFFGQGTRLTVV.

This chain joins TRBV28 and TRBJ1-5, with D tentatively TRBD1 (6 bases). With 3 bases removed from V and 5 bases from J, the gap between germline ends came to 11 bases. This CDR3 region has 14 residues. Per the germline V gene, CDR1 is MDHEN and CDR2 is SYDVKM. CDR3 nucleotide sequence: TGTGCCAGCAGTTTGCGGGGGCCCCATCAGCCCCAGCATTTT. Translation gives CASSLRGPHQPQHF.

This clone was observed once. The chain couples TRBV7-9 to TRBJ2-2, with 12 bases lining up with TRBD2. This CDR3 is built from 16 residues. V shed 10 bases and J 3 bases; nucleotides not matched to a gene: 9. Per the germline V gene, CDR1 is SEHNR and CDR2 is FQNEAQ (reference sequence). As DNA, the CDR3 is TGTGCCATCGATGCCCTAGCGGGGGGGTACACCGGGGAGCTGTTTTTT. This translates into CAIDALAGGYTGELFF.

This clone was seen only once. The chain carries TRBV15 and TRBJ2-1; D unclear. V lost 0 bases and J 0 bases, leaving 9 bases between the germline ends. Germline values: CDR1 LNHNV, CDR2 YYDKDF (reference sequence). The CDR3 length is 16 residues. The CDR3 nucleotides read TGTGCCACCAGCAGAGATCCCCTAGACTCCTACAATGAGCAGTTCTTC. Translation gives CATSRDPLDSYNEQFF.

The chain couples TRBV9 to TRBJ1-4, with D uncertain. Germline V gene data show CDR1 as SGDLS and CDR2 as YYNGEE. CDR3 length: 15 amino acids. The V gene lost 0 bases and the J gene lost 8 bases, with 14 bases spanning the gap. The CDR3 spells CASSVGNALGEKLFF. The CDR3 nucleotides read TGTGCCAGCAGCGTAGGGAACGCCTTAGGGGAAAAACTGTTTTTT.

With respect to this clone: In the same sample, other DNA sequences code for this CDR3. V gene TRBV5-4 combines with J gene TRBJ1-6, with D perhaps matching TRBD1 (5 bases). Germline V gives CDR1 SGHNT, CDR2 YYREEE (reference sequence). The ends were cut back, 0 bases at V and 8 bases at J, with 12 bases in the middle. The CDR3 loop spans 15 amino acids. In DNA, the CDR3 is TGTGCCAGCAGCTTGGGGGGACTCTTAGATTCACCCCTCCACTTT. This sequence encodes CASSLGGLLDSPLHF.

The V and J genes are TRBV27 and TRBJ2-1; no clear D. V lost 0 bases and J 8 bases, leaving 8 bases between the germline ends. Germline values: CDR1 MNHEY, CDR2 SMNVEV (reference sequence). The CDR3 totals 13 residues. CDR3 loop: CASSLSRSYEQFF. For the CDR3, the DNA is TGTGCCAGCAGTTTATCCCGCTCGTATGAGCAGTTCTTC.

The DNA of the CDR3 is TGCGCCAGCAGCCAAGAACACTACGGGTCCCCCCTAGATGAGCAGTACTTC. Protein sequence: CASSQEHYGSPLDEQYF. V gene TRBV4-3 combines with J gene TRBJ2-7; unclear D gene. The CDR3 totals 17 residues. The V end was cut by 0 bases, the J end by 7 bases, with 22 bases between. CDR1 and CDR2 (germline): LGHNA, YSLEER.

The CDR3 is CASSIASGGAVNEQFF. Written as DNA, the CDR3 is TGTGCCAGTAGTATAGCTAGCGGGGGGGCCGTCAATGAGCAGTTCTTC. The V gene is TRBV19, the J gene TRBJ2-1, with TRBD2 matching 12 bases. The germline V gene encodes CDR1 LNHDA and CDR2 SQIVND (reference sequence). The CDR3 is made up of 16 amino acids. J lost 6 bases, V lost 1 base, and 4 bases had no gene match.

For this clone: Other DNA sequences from this sample encode an identical CDR3 as well. This chain joins TRBV27 and TRBJ2-1, with TRBD2 matching 9 bases. V was clipped by 2 bases and J by 5 bases; unmatched bases: 4. This CDR3 is 15 amino acids long. Germline CDR1 reads MNHEY; CDR2 reads SMNVEV (reference sequence). The CDR3 reads CASSLGLAGNNEQFF. CDR3 nucleotides: TGTGCCAGCAGTTTAGGGCTAGCGGGAAACAATGAGCAGTTCTTC.

The J gene is TRBJ2-5, the V gene TRBV13; no clear D gene. V gave up 3 bases and J gave up 0 bases, with 11 bases separating them. Germline CDR1 and CDR2: PRHDT and FYEKMQ (reference sequence). The CDR3 is 15 amino acids. CDR3 sequence reads: CASSFLGSDQETQYF. CDR3 bases: TGTGCCAGCAGCTTTCTGGGATCAGACCAAGAGACCCAGTACTTC.

Comments on this clone: One end of the junction is discordant with germline, which a read error may explain. The rearrangement links TRBV5-6 to TRBJ1-2; D remains ambiguous. CDR3 length equals 12 residues. Germline V CDR1 and CDR2: SGHDT, YYEEEE. For the CDR3, the DNA is TGTGCCAGCAGTTTTTTCCTCGCCACCCCAGACTTC. This sequence encodes CASSFFLATPDF.

The V gene is TRBV11-2, the J gene TRBJ2-7; TRBD2 aligns across 10 bases. This CDR3 contains 18 residues. Germline loops: CDR1 SGHAT, CDR2 FQNNGV. With V trimmed by 1 base and J by 4 bases, 13 bases remained unmatched. The CDR3 region is CASSLGEVRAGGMYEQYF. The CDR3 DNA follows: TGTGCCAGCAGCTTAGGAGAGGTCCGAGCGGGAGGGATGTACGAGCAGTACTTC.

The genes are TRBV9 and TRBJ1-6; the D gene is possibly TRBD1 (6 bases). The CDR3 spans 16 residues. V was trimmed by 3 bases and J by 9 bases, leaving 19 bases between them. Germline lookup yields CDR1 SGDLS and CDR2 YYNGEE. CDR3 residues: CASSALHREGSSPLHF. The CDR3 DNA reads TGTGCCAGCAGCGCCTTACACAGGGAAGGCAGTTCACCCCTCCACTTT. Full variable domain (outside the CDR3, taken from reference TRBV9 and TRBJ1-6): DSGVTQTPKHLITATGQRVTLRCSPRSGDLSVYWYQQSLDQGLQFLIQYYNGEERAKGNILERFSAQQFPDLHSELNLSSLELGDSALYFCASSALHREGSSPLHFGNGTRLTVT.

The chain recombines TRBV5-6 with TRBJ2-3; 9 bases are shared with TRBD2. After removal of 4 bases from V and 2 bases from J, the junction contained 2 bases not matched to a gene. Per germline, CDR1 SGHDT and CDR2 YYEEEE. The CDR3 is made up of 14 amino acids. This CDR3 is CASSVAGATDTQYF. In DNA form, the CDR3 reads TGTGCCAGCAGCGTAGCGGGAGCCACAGATACGCAGTATTTT.

This CDR3 reads CSVEDWSYEQYF. DNA for the CDR3: TGCAGCGTTGAAGATTGGAGCTACGAGCAGTACTTC. This rearrangement joins TRBV29-1 to TRBJ2-7; D is ambiguous. The CDR3 totals 12 residues. Germline CDR1 reads SQVTM; CDR2 reads ANQGSEA. Trimming took off 0 bases at V and 3 bases at J, with 6 bases between the two ends.

This clone was seen once. The V call is TRBV11-2, the J call TRBJ2-2; TRBD2 aligns across 8 bases. CDR1 and CDR2 (germline): SGHAT, FQNNGV. V lost 11 bases and J lost 4; bases outside the gene matches: 9. The CDR3 has 14 amino acids. The CDR3 loop reads CAAGGASGTGELFF. CDR3 in DNA: TGTGCCGCCGGGGGGGCCTCGGGCACCGGGGAGCTGTTTTTT.

The chain uses TRBV11-2 and TRBJ1-1; tentative D call: TRBD1 (5 bases). V dropped 5 bases and J dropped 5 bases, with 15 bases sitting between them. Germline V gene lookup returns CDR1 SGHAT and CDR2 FQNNGV. CDR3 length: 14 amino acids. The CDR3 loop is CASSDSAGWTEAFF. CDR3 DNA sequence: TGTGCCAGCAGCGATTCGGCAGGGTGGACTGAAGCTTTCTTT.

Turning to this clone: The same CDR3 arises from other DNA sequences in this sample as well. The chain combines TRBV19 with TRBJ1-1, with 8 bases that match TRBD1. The length of the CDR3 is 14 residues. Germline CDR1 and CDR2: LNHDA and SQIVND (reference sequence). The J segment lost 4 bases and the V segment lost 4 bases, leaving 5 bases of the junction unmatched. Here the CDR3 reads CASSTTGGGTEAFF. CDR3 DNA sequence: TGTGCCAGTAGTACCACAGGGGGGGGCACTGAAGCTTTCTTT.